Following are 3 T cell receptor beta chains from one sample sequenced in a study of cytomegalovirus exposure and HLA in healthy donors. With 60 Vbeta and 13 Jbeta primers, the PCR was carried out. The assay was immunoSEQ multiplex PCR, and TCRdb's table has in-frame clones only and misses some. Altogether 95,000 to 150,000 clones are present, over 80% being singletons, with the ten largest covering 2.1%. Sequenced sample: PBMCs. The receptors were gathered from a man in his thirties or forties in good health and CMV-seronegative.

This clone was observed a few times. The J gene is TRBJ1-5, the V gene TRBV7-2, with TRBD1 matching over 8 bases. From germline, CDR1 is SGHTA and CDR2 FQGNSA. Germline trimming cut 1 base from V and 2 bases from J; bases unmatched to any gene: 7. CDR3 length equals 17 residues. The CDR3 nucleotides read TGTGCCAGCAGCTTAGTCCCCCCGGGACAGGGCAATCAGCCCCAGCATTTT. Its protein product is CASSLVPPGQGNQPQHF.

The genes are TRBV25-1 and TRBJ2-1, with D maybe TRBD2 (6 bases). CDR1 is MGHDK, CDR2 SYGVNS, per germline. Trimming removed 6 bases from V and 0 bases from J, with 12 bases in between. The CDR3 runs 15 residues. The CDR3 region has the DNA TGTGCCAGCAGCCAAAGACTAGGCTCCTACAATGAGCAGTTCTTC. As protein: CASSQRLGSYNEQFF.

This clone was picked up one time. The V and J genes are TRBV5-1 and TRBJ2-3; 12 nucleotides agree with TRBD2. This CDR3 comprises 18 residues. The V and J ends lost 4 bases and 0 bases, in that order; junction bases with no gene match: 9. CDR1 is SGHRS, CDR2 YFSETQ, per germline. The CDR3 coding sequence is TGCGCCAGCAGCGCCAGACTAGCGGGGGTGGTTAGCACAGATACGCAGTATTTT. Its translation: CASSARLAGVVSTDTQYF. The full variable domain, in which reference TRBV5-1 and TRBJ2-3 provide the parts outside the CDR3, is KAGVTQTPRYLIKTRGQQVTLSCSPISGHRSVSWYQQTPGQGLQFLFEYFSETQRNKGNFPGRFSGRQFSNSRSEMNVSTLELGDSALYLCASSARLAGVVSTDTQYFGPGTRLTVL.